This TCR beta chain emerged from a study of T cell responses to AZD1222 COVID-19 vaccine. Overall study findings and caveats: Repertoire samples came only from after the peak T cell response. Unmutated variant regions reportedly attract nearly half of all spike-specific TCRs.

Concerning this clone itself: What it binds is not known.

Analyses pooled second doses at about 4 or about 12 weeks. Measured with immunoSEQ multiplex PCR; TCRdb has only the in-frame clones, and not every one. The table shows approximately 140,000 clones, with about 92% occurring only once. After removal of 5 bases from V and 7 bases from J, the junction contained 4 bases not matched to a gene. Germline V CDR1 and CDR2: SEHNR, FQNEAQ (reference sequence). The CDR3 runs to 15 residues. J is TRBJ2-1 and V is TRBV7-9; 14 nucleotides agree with TRBD2. The source is an adult who received the AZD1222 COVID-19 vaccine. The sequencing here drew on peripheral blood, taken 28 days after the second AZD1222 dose. In nucleotides, the CDR3 is TGTGCCAGCAGCGTAGGGACTAGCGGGAGTAATGAGCAGTTCTTC. Translation: CASSVGTSGSNEQFF.